These 17 T cell receptor beta chains were sequenced from one sample in a study of cytomegalovirus exposure and HLA in healthy donors. Primers included in the PCR were 60 Vbeta and 13 Jbeta primers. TCRdb's copy holds only in-frame clones and misses some; the assay was immunoSEQ multiplex PCR. This sample has fewer than 150,000 clones, with about 80% found just once. Source material: PBMCs. The receptors originated from a male donor in good health and CMV-seronegative.

In this sample, this clone turned up once. The V gene is TRBV2, the J gene TRBJ2-5; 9 bases map to TRBD1. The J call is uncertain, as TRBJ2-7 better fits the DNA end. The CDR3 has 16 amino acids. In germline, CDR1 is SNHLY, CDR2 FYNNEI. This CDR3 is CASSASSGTGTYEQYF. In DNA form, the CDR3 reads TGTGCCAGCAGTGCGTCGTCCGGGACAGGGACCTACGAGCAGTACTTC.

The chain employs TRBV29-1 and TRBJ2-3; 7 nucleotides align to TRBD2. Germline lookup yields CDR1 SQVTM and CDR2 ANQGSEA. The CDR3 is 12 residues long. V was clipped by 3 bases and J by 6 bases; unmatched bases: 3. CDR3 protein: CSVDAGEDTQYF. Written as DNA, the CDR3 is TGCAGCGTTGACGCGGGGGAGGATACGCAGTATTTT.

This sequence joins TRBV18 and TRBJ2-7; D not resolved. Per the germline V gene, CDR1 is KGHSH and CDR2 is LQKENI. This CDR3 has 14 amino acids. Trimming removed 2 bases at V and 0 bases at J, with 8 bases between. CDR3 DNA sequence: TGTGCCAGCTCACCAGAGTACCTCTCCTACGAGCAGTACTTC. This encodes CASSPEYLSYEQYF.

The gene calls are TRBV29-1 and TRBJ2-5; no firm D call. The DNA end is a closer match to TRBJ2-7, so the J assignment may be wrong. Germline V gene sequence: CDR1 SQVTM, CDR2 ANQGSEA. The CDR3 sequence is 11 residues long. CDR3 amino acids: CSVEDINEQYF. Written as DNA, the CDR3 is TGCAGCGTTGAAGATATTAACGAGCAGTACTTC.

V usage is TRBV6-1 and J usage is TRBJ2-7; D might be TRBD1 (5 bases). The CDR3 consists of 12 residues. Germline values: CDR1 MNHNS, CDR2 SASEGT. The ends were cut back, 10 bases at V and 2 bases at J, with 12 bases in the middle. The DNA for the CDR3 is TGTGCCATCATCACGGACACCTACGAGCAGTACTTC. It specifies CAIITDTYEQYF.

The rearrangement joins TRBV4-1 to TRBJ1-2; D is unresolved. The CDR3 loop spans 16 amino acids. The germline V and J ends were trimmed by 1 base and 0 bases, with 12 bases remaining between them. Germline loops: CDR1 MGHRA, CDR2 YSYEKL. In DNA form, the CDR3 reads TGCGCCAGCAGCCAAGGGTGGGCAGGAACTAACTATGGCTACACCTTC. It is translated as CASSQGWAGTNYGYTF.

The chain has TRBV6-5 and TRBJ2-1, with a weak D call TRBD1 (6 bases). V lost 4 bases and J lost 2, with 15 bases in between. The CDR3 is 16 residues long. Germline V gives CDR1 MNHEY, CDR2 SVGAGI. The chain's CDR3 is CASSSRNTGTYNEQFF. The CDR3 coding sequence is TGTGCCAGCAGTTCCAGAAATACAGGGACCTACAATGAGCAGTTCTTC.

The chain uses TRBV6-4 and TRBJ2-3, with a tentative D call TRBD1 (5 bases). This CDR3 has 14 amino acids. From germline, CDR1 is MRHNA and CDR2 SNTAGT. Trimming took off 6 bases at V and 2 bases at J, with 12 bases between the two ends. The chain's CDR3 is CASSLDRFTDTQYF. The DNA of the CDR3 is TGTGCCAGCAGCCTTGACAGATTCACAGATACGCAGTATTTT.

The chain links TRBV5-1 to TRBJ2-7; 12 nucleotides match TRBD1. V trimming: 4 bases; J trimming: 3 bases; junction bases outside the gene matches: 2. Germline-derived CDR1 and CDR2 are SGHRS and YFSETQ. This CDR3 is built from 14 residues. The CDR3 region is CASSGTGGFYEQYF. DNA of the CDR3: TGCGCCAGCAGCGGGACAGGGGGCTTCTACGAGCAGTACTTC. Full variable domain (remainder filled in from reference TRBV5-1 and TRBJ2-7): KAGVTQTPRYLIKTRGQQVTLSCSPISGHRSVSWYQQTPGQGLQFLFEYFSETQRNKGNFPGRFSGRQFSNSRSEMNVSTLELGDSALYLCASSGTGGFYEQYFGPGTRLTVT.

This clone has just a few counts. The rearrangement uses TRBV7-8 and TRBJ2-5; TRBD1 is a possible D gene (6 bases). CDR1 is SGHVS, CDR2 FQNEAQ, per germline. Trimming shortened V by 3 bases and J by 1 base, and 18 bases separated the two germline ends. CDR3 length equals 17 residues. For the CDR3, the DNA is TGTGCCAGCAGCTTTAGCGTGGTGGCAGGGGTCCAAGAGACCCAGTACTTC. It encodes CASSFSVVAGVQETQYF.

This chain links TRBV7-2 with TRBJ2-7; TRBD2 matches at 8 bases. The length of the CDR3 is 15 residues. Germline CDR1 reads SGHTA; CDR2 reads FQGNSA. The trim removed 4 bases at V and 2 bases at J, leaving 7 bases unmatched. The CDR3 region has the DNA TGTGCCAGCAGCTCCAACCCCGGGGGGGCCTACGAGCAGTACTTC. It codes for CASSSNPGGAYEQYF.

This clone was detected once. The chain carries TRBV18 and TRBJ2-1; 11 bases are shared with TRBD1. Trimming removed 3 bases from V and 9 bases from J; junction bases left unmatched: 10. The CDR3 covers 16 residues. Germline loops: CDR1 KGHSH, CDR2 LQKENI. This chain's CDR3 is CASSPPRTGGQGEQFF. In DNA, the CDR3 is TGTGCCAGCTCACCCCCCCGGACAGGGGGCCAGGGTGAGCAGTTCTTC.

This clone showed up just once. The chain carries TRBV28 and TRBJ1-5; TRBD1 matches at 9 bases. The CDR3 spans 15 residues. V shed 5 bases, J shed 2 bases, and the junction held 4 bases outside the gene matches. CDR1 MDHEN and CDR2 SYDVKM come from the germline V gene. CDR3 nucleotides: TGTGCCAGCAGTCCCCGGACAGGGGGCAATCAGCCCCAGCATTTT. The encoded protein is CASSPRTGGNQPQHF.

CDR3 sequence reads: CASSLAGGAVYEQYF. The CDR3 DNA follows: TGCGCCAGCAGCTTGGCCGGGGGGGCTGTATACGAGCAGTACTTC. This sequence joins TRBV5-1 and TRBJ2-7; TRBD2 matches 8 bases. This CDR3 contains 15 residues. Germline V gene data show CDR1 as SGHRS and CDR2 as YFSETQ. After removal of 0 bases from V and 4 bases from J, the junction contained 6 bases not matched to a gene.

The chain employs TRBV19 and TRBJ2-5, with 8 bases matching TRBD2. The CDR3 loop spans 16 amino acids. V was clipped by 5 bases and J by 5 bases; unmatched bases: 13. CDR1 is LNHDA and CDR2 is SQIVND in the germline V gene (reference sequence). The CDR3 coding sequence is TGTGCCAGTAGTCCCCAGGGACTAGGCGGGCGTGAGACCCAGTACTTC. This sequence encodes CASSPQGLGGRETQYF.

The chain joins TRBV9 to TRBJ1-2; D may be TRBD1 (5 bases). V was pared by 2 bases and J by 5 bases, with 19 bases between. This CDR3 contains 16 residues. CDR1 is SGDLS, CDR2 YYNGEE, per germline. The CDR3 DNA reads as TGTGCCAGCAGCGTCGCGGGGAACAGGCGGGGGTATGGCTACACCTTC. Translated: CASSVAGNRRGYGYTF.

V is TRBV18 and J is TRBJ1-5; TRBD1 matches 7 bases. V shed 3 bases and J 6 bases; nucleotides not matched to a gene: 8. CDR1 and CDR2 (germline): KGHSH, LQKENI. The CDR3 loop spans 15 amino acids. The CDR3 loop reads CASSPGSGGFQPQHF. Here the CDR3 DNA reads TGTGCCAGCTCACCCGGGTCAGGGGGTTTTCAGCCCCAGCATTTT.